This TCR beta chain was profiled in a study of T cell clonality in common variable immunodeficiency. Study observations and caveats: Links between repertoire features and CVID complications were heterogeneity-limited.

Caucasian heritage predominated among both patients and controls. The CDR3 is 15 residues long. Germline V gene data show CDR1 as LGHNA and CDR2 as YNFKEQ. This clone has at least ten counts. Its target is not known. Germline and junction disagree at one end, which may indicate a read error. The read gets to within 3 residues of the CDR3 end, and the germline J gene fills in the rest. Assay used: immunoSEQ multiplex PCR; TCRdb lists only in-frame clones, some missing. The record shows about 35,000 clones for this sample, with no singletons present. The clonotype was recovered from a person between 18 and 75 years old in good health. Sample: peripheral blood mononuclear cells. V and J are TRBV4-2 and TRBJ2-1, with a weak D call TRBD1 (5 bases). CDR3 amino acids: CASSQRQGTYNEQFF. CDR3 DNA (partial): TGCGCCAGCAGCCAACGCCAGGGCACCTACAATGAG.